The 16 T cell receptor beta chains below come from one sample, sequenced in a study of CXCR3-negative and CXCR3-positive naive CD8 T cells. 5' RACE that incorporated UMI labels was used to prepare the TRB cDNA libraries. TCRdb derives one entry per CDR3 protein from the 5' RACE reads, leaving out DNA. The sample holds 45,000 to 55,000 distinct CDR3 sequences. What was sequenced was memory CD8+ T cells from blood. Receptor source: a human donor in good health. Some clones in this sample may be carry-over from other donors' samples.

The rearrangement joins TRBV7-9 to TRBJ2-3. CDR1 SEHNR and CDR2 FQNEAQ come from the germline V gene (reference sequence). The CDR3 loop spans 13 amino acids. The chain's CDR3 is CASSLEVSDTQYF.

CDR3 sequence: CASSLAQAAGTYEQYF. The rearrangement links TRBV7-6 to TRBJ2-7. Germline CDR1 reads SGHVS; CDR2 reads FNYEAQ. The CDR3 consists of 16 residues.

The J gene is TRBJ2-7, the V gene TRBV4-2. CDR3 length: 15 amino acids. Germline V gives CDR1 LGHNA, CDR2 YNFKEQ. The CDR3 loop reads CASSQVSDPSYEQYF.

The CDR3 reads CASSLTGTPNSYEQYF. The V gene is TRBV7-6, the J gene TRBJ2-7; TCRdb reports TRBD1, a call that lacks DNA to check it against. Germline lookup yields CDR1 SGHVS and CDR2 FNYEAQ. This CDR3 contains 16 residues.

The chain links TRBV7-8 to TRBJ2-1; TCRdb's D gene call, TRBD2, goes unchecked for lack of DNA. This CDR3 has 17 amino acids. Germline CDR1 and CDR2: SGHVS and FQNEAQ. The CDR3 is CASSLTAGLAGGNEQFF.

The chain combines TRBV20-1 with TRBJ1-2. CDR3 length: 16 residues. CDR1 is DFQATT and CDR2 is SNEGSKA in the germline V gene (reference sequence). CDR3: CSAREWGTGLNYGYTF.

The chain carries TRBV2 and TRBJ2-2; TCRdb's assignment of TRBD1 cannot be checked, as there is no DNA. Germline V gene data show CDR1 as SNHLY and CDR2 as FYNNEI. The CDR3 covers 18 residues. CDR3 amino acids: CASSVLSGEPANTGELFF.

This clonotype counts as medium-sized by frequency. This chain's CDR3 is CASSYPVGTGQETQYF. The J gene is TRBJ2-5, the V gene TRBV6-2 or TRBV6-3; absent DNA, TCRdb's TRBD1 call cannot be checked. The germline CDR1 and CDR2 sequences are MNHEY and SVGEGT. The CDR3 covers 16 residues.

The chain is built from TRBV28 and TRBJ1-1. The CDR3 length is 12 residues. The V gene's germline CDR1 is MDHEN and CDR2 SYDVKM. CDR3 protein: CASNEGTTEAFF.

This rearrangement joins TRBV28 to TRBJ2-7; TCRdb designates TRBD1, a call that cannot be tested without DNA. Per germline, CDR1 MDHEN and CDR2 SYDVKM. The CDR3 loop spans 13 amino acids. The CDR3 is CASSSYRYSEQYF.

The V and J genes are TRBV6-6 and TRBJ2-7. This CDR3 is 16 amino acids long. Per the germline V gene, CDR1 is MNHNY and CDR2 is SVGAGI (reference sequence). The CDR3 spells CASSYDTEGDPYEQYF.

This clonotype registers medium-sized (0.01 to 0.1%) by frequency. The chain combines TRBV7-2 with TRBJ2-1; TCRdb picks TRBD2, but there is no DNA to check that call. This CDR3 has 16 amino acids. Germline V lookup: CDR1 SGHTA, CDR2 FQGNSA. CDR3 residues: CASSLEPGLANNEQFF.

The V call is TRBV4-2, the J call TRBJ2-2; the TCRdb D gene call, TRBD1, has no DNA to confirm it. The CDR3 sequence is 16 residues long. Germline CDR1 and CDR2: LGHNA and YNFKEQ. CDR3 protein: CASSQALAGDHGELFF.

V usage is TRBV12-3 or TRBV12-4 and J usage is TRBJ1-4; TCRdb indicates TRBD1, and absent DNA this call remains unverified. This CDR3 spans 14 amino acids. The CDR3 loop reads CASSRDRGREKLFF.

The chain has TRBV29-1 and TRBJ2-1; TCRdb returns TRBD2, unconfirmable since there is no DNA. This CDR3 contains 14 residues. The V gene's germline CDR1 is SQVTM and CDR2 ANQGSEA. CDR3 loop: CSVVAGGPYNEQFF.

The chain is built from TRBV12-3 or TRBV12-4 and TRBJ2-7; the TCRdb D gene call, TRBD2, has no DNA to confirm it. This CDR3 spans 13 amino acids. CDR3 region: CASSLDLPYEQYF.